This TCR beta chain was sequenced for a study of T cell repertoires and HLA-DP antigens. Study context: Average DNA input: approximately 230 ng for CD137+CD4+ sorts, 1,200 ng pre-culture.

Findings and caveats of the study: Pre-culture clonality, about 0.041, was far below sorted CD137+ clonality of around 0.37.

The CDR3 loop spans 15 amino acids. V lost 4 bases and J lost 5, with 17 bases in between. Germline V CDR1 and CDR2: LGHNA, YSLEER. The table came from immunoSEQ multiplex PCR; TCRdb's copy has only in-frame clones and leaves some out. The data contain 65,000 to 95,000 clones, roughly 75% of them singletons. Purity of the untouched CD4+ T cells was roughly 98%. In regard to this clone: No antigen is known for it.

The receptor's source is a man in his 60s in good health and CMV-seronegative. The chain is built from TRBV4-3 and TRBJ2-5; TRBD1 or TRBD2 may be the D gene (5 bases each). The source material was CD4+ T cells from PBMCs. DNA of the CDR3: TGCGCCAGCAGCCCGCGATTGGGGGTCGGGGAGACCCAGTACTTC. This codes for CASSPRLGVGETQYF.